Only a few counts were recorded for the clone carrying this T cell receptor beta chain. What it binds is unknown. The CDR3 spans 13 residues. Germline CDR1 SGHTA, CDR2 FQGTGA. Trimming took 3 bases from V and 8 from J, leaving 11 bases between them. Expressed TCRB transcripts were sequenced because the entire RNA isolate underwent reverse transcription. Sequencing was performed with immunoSEQ multiplex PCR; in TCRdb, only in-frame clones are kept and a portion is missing. The sample has around 140,000 clones, approximately 9% seen once. This entry comes from a study of beta chain features in type 1 diabetes. General study results and limits: For Type 1 diabetes patients, all four CD4+ subsets carried TCRB CDR3s that were moderately but significantly shorter.

The chain combines TRBV7-3 with TRBJ2-4; weak D call: TRBD1 (5 bases). This receptor was obtained from a man aged 25-40 years with type 1 diabetes. Sequenced material: central memory CD4+ T cells from blood. CDR3 coding DNA: TGTGCCAGCAGCTTCAATCAAGGGGACATTCAGTACTTC. Protein sequence: CASSFNQGDIQYF.